The entry that follows covers one T cell receptor beta chain sequence. J gave up 1 base and V 2 bases, and 4 bases lay outside the gene matches. The CDR3 length is 15 residues. Germline loops: CDR1 MNHEY, CDR2 SVGAGI. This entry comes from a study of blood T cell repertoires in COVID-19. Looking at the study overall: COVID-19 samples from acute and convalescent phases originated in the United States, Italy and Spain. T cells, B-cell-depleted T cells, or PBMCs provided the cDNA or gDNA that served as material.

Authors' analysis steps: Counts of nucleated cells, estimated from reference gene primer amplification, were obtained. Assay: immunoSEQ multiplex PCR; the TCRdb copy retains only in-frame clones and omits some. The V and J calls and clone size come from that table; D and trimming were worked out from the DNA. This table has around 300,000 clones, about nine tenths appearing once. The sequencing input was peripheral blood. The chain has TRBV6-5 and TRBJ2-7, with TRBD2 matching over 8 bases. This receptor was obtained from a woman aged 35 to 49 who had recovered from COVID-19. The CDR3 DNA sequence: TGTGCCAGCAGTTACCGGGCTAGCGGGTCCTACGAGCAGTACTTC. This encodes CASSYRASGSYEQYF.